Listed here are 27 T cell receptor beta chains from one sample, sequenced in a study of blood T cell repertoires in COVID-19. The table came from immunoSEQ multiplex PCR; TCRdb's copy has only in-frame clones and leaves some out. The repertoire includes tens of thousands of clones, roughly 91% of them detected once, and around 7% sits in the top ten. The sequencing input was peripheral blood. The origin of the receptors is a man aged 35 to 55 with COVID-19, enrolled during active disease.

In regard to this clone: Additional DNA sequences in this sample encode the identical CDR3. V gene TRBV5-4 combines with J gene TRBJ1-2; 7 bases agree with TRBD1. From germline, CDR1 is SGHNT and CDR2 YYREEE (reference sequence). V was pared by 0 bases and J by 4 bases, with 6 bases of the junction left unmatched. The CDR3 totals 15 residues. Written as DNA, the CDR3 is TGTGCCAGCAGCTTGGATCGGGAGGGGGCCTATGGCTACACCTTC. Translated, it gives CASSLDREGAYGYTF.

The rearrangement links TRBV9 to TRBJ1-3; 9 nucleotides align to TRBD1. The junction had 12 bases not matched to a gene; V was cut back by 4 bases and J by 4 bases. The CDR3 consists of 17 residues. The germline V gene has CDR1 SGDLS and CDR2 YYNGEE. The CDR3 bases are TGTGCCAGCAGCACTCCGCGGACAGGGGTCGTGGGAAACACCATATATTTT. Protein sequence: CASSTPRTGVVGNTIYF.

The CDR3 loop is CASSLGQTGIRGEKLFF. DNA of the CDR3: TGTGCCAGCAGCTTAGGACAGACCGGGATCCGGGGGGAAAAACTGTTTTTT. This sequence joins TRBV11-2 and TRBJ1-4; a possible D gene is TRBD1 (5 bases). The germline V gene has CDR1 SGHAT and CDR2 FQNNGV. This CDR3 contains 17 residues. V was trimmed by 1 base and J by 8 bases, leaving 20 bases between them.

The rearrangement joins TRBV4-1 to TRBJ1-5; 8 bases match TRBD1. V was pared by 4 bases and J by 2 bases, with 7 bases of the junction left unmatched. Germline V gene data show CDR1 as MGHRA and CDR2 as YSYEKL. This CDR3 comprises 16 residues. CDR3 protein: CASSPAGQGGNQPQHF. As DNA, the CDR3 is TGCGCCAGCAGCCCCGCAGGACAGGGTGGCAATCAGCCCCAGCATTTT.

V is TRBV18 and J is TRBJ2-5; no firm D call. The CDR3 spans 13 residues. The germline gives CDR1 KGHSH, CDR2 LQKENI. Trimming stripped 0 bases from V and 3 bases from J, with 5 bases between. The DNA of the CDR3 is TGTGCCAGCTCACCACCGGCGGAAGAGACCCAGTACTTC. It encodes CASSPPAEETQYF. Using reference TRBV18 and TRBJ2-5 for the parts outside the CDR3, the full variable domain is NAGVMQNPRHLVRRRGQEARLRCSPMKGHSHVYWYRQLPEEGLKFMVYLQKENIIDESGMPKERFSAEFPKEGPSILRIQQVVRGDSAAYFCASSPPAEETQYFGPGTRLLVL.

This clone has a handful of counts. J is TRBJ2-1 and V is TRBV9, with 7 nucleotides matching TRBD2. Per the germline V gene, CDR1 is SGDLS and CDR2 is YYNGEE. The CDR3 is 15 residues long. V dropped 4 bases and J dropped 0; count of bases not matched to a gene: 4. DNA of the CDR3: TGTGCCAGCAGCCTACGGGGGGACTCCTACAATGAGCAGTTCTTC. It codes for CASSLRGDSYNEQFF.

The chain couples TRBV11-2 to TRBJ2-7, with D perhaps TRBD1 (5 bases). Germline CDR1 SGHAT, CDR2 FQNNGV. Trimming took 5 bases from V and 2 from J, leaving 13 bases between them. The CDR3 extends over 14 amino acids. CDR3 sequence (DNA): TGTGCCAGCAGCACGGACACCAGACCCTACGAGCAGTACTTC. Translation gives CASSTDTRPYEQYF.

This clone was counted a few times. The rearrangement links TRBV29-1 to TRBJ2-1; D gene ambiguous. The V and J ends lost 5 bases and 4 bases respectively, with 15 bases between them. The CDR3 length is 14 residues. Germline lookup yields CDR1 SQVTM and CDR2 ANQGSEA. CDR3 DNA: TGCAGCGTTCCCAACAGCCGACGATACAATGAGCAGTTCTTC. As protein: CSVPNSRRYNEQFF.

This clone was recorded once. This chain connects TRBV28 to TRBJ2-3; 7 positions match TRBD2. Germline assignment: CDR1 MDHEN and CDR2 SYDVKM. The CDR3 is 13 amino acids. Germline trimming cut 8 bases from V and 4 bases from J; bases unmatched to any gene: 6. The CDR3 nucleotides are TGTGCCAGCCTCTGGGGGGGGTCAGATACGCAGTATTTT. Protein product: CASLWGGSDTQYF.

The V call is TRBV7-9, the J call TRBJ1-2; TRBD1 might be the D (5 bases). Germline assignment: CDR1 SEHNR and CDR2 FQNEAQ (reference sequence). The CDR3 is made up of 16 amino acids. Trimming stripped 3 bases from V and 4 bases from J, with 18 bases between. The CDR3 is CASSFAGGDGSYGYTF. The CDR3 coding sequence is TGTGCCAGCAGCTTTGCTGGGGGGGACGGGAGCTATGGCTACACCTTC.

This chain connects TRBV3-1 (or the pseudogene TRBV3-2) to TRBJ2-7, with D tentatively TRBD1 (6 bases). Germline loops: CDR1 LGHDT, CDR2 YNNKEL (reference sequence). V dropped 4 bases and J dropped 1 base, with 14 bases sitting between them. The CDR3 contains 15 residues. Here the CDR3 DNA reads TGTGCCAGCAGCCCGGGGTGGGACACATCCTACGAGCAGTACTTC. Protein: CASSPGWDTSYEQYF.

The V call is TRBV6-6, the J call TRBJ1-3; D is possibly TRBD1 (5 bases). CDR1 is MNHNY and CDR2 is SVGAGI in the germline V gene (reference sequence). V was cut by 0 bases and J by 1 base, with 10 bases left in between. The CDR3 loop spans 16 amino acids. For the CDR3, the DNA is TGTGCCAGCAGTTACTCAACCGGGGGATCTGGAAACACCATATATTTT. Translated, it gives CASSYSTGGSGNTIYF.

V and J are TRBV28 and TRBJ1-2; no clear D gene. Germline V lookup: CDR1 MDHEN, CDR2 SYDVKM. The CDR3 has 12 residues. Trimming took 4 bases from V and 3 from J, leaving 6 bases between them. Here the CDR3 DNA reads TGTGCCAGCAGTTCCCCGGACTATGGCTACACCTTC. It encodes CASSSPDYGYTF.

This clone was counted a single time. V is TRBV7-6 and J is TRBJ1-6, with 7 bases that match TRBD1. The V segment lost 2 bases and the J segment 8 bases; nucleotides outside the gene matches: 9. The germline CDR1 and CDR2 sequences are SGHVS and FNYEAQ. This CDR3 has 16 amino acids. In DNA form, the CDR3 reads TGTGCCAGCAGCTTATGGGGGACAGTCGATGATTCACCCCTCCACTTT. Translating gives CASSLWGTVDDSPLHF.

The chain couples TRBV5-4 to TRBJ2-2; 7 bases line up with TRBD2. Germline loops: CDR1 SGHNT, CDR2 YYREEE (reference sequence). Losses at the gene ends were 0 bases for V and 0 bases for J; bases not matched to a gene: 5. The CDR3 runs 17 residues. CDR3 sequence: CASSLGRGSSNTGELFF. The DNA of the CDR3 is TGTGCCAGCAGCTTGGGGCGGGGGAGTTCGAACACCGGGGAGCTGTTTTTT. Supplemented by reference TRBV5-4 and TRBJ2-2, the full variable domain reads ETGVTQSPTHLIKTRGQQVTLRCSSQSGHNTVSWYQQALGQGPQFIFQYYREEENGRGNFPPRFSGLQFPNYSSELNVNALELDDSALYLCASSLGRGSSNTGELFFGEGSRLTVL.

The rearrangement uses TRBV4-1 and TRBJ2-3; 9 bases line up with TRBD1. Germline lookup yields CDR1 MGHRA and CDR2 YSYEKL. CDR3 length: 17 residues. The trim removed 4 bases at V and 6 bases at J, leaving 14 bases unmatched. CDR3 in DNA: TGCGCCAGCAGCCCTACACTGAGGGACAGGGTAGGGGATACGCAGTATTTT. Its translation is CASSPTLRDRVGDTQYF.

The chain recombines TRBV30 with TRBJ1-4; 10 bases are a match to TRBD1. V lost 5 bases and J lost 7; bases outside the gene matches: 7. Germline CDR1 GTSNPN, CDR2 SVGIG (reference sequence). The CDR3 extends over 14 amino acids. The CDR3 here is CAWGEGTGVEKLFF. CDR3 nucleotides: TGTGCCTGGGGGGAGGGGACAGGGGTTGAAAAACTGTTTTTT.

The V call is TRBV7-2, the J call TRBJ2-2; 13 bases match TRBD2. This CDR3 is 15 amino acids long. The germline gives CDR1 SGHTA, CDR2 FQGNSA. The V segment lost 5 bases and the J segment 6 bases; nucleotides outside the gene matches: 3. The CDR3 DNA follows: TGTGCCAGCAGCACACTAGCGGGGGGGGCCGGGGAGCTGTTTTTT. Its translation is CASSTLAGGAGELFF.

The genes are TRBV2 and TRBJ1-1, with TRBD1 matching over 7 bases. V shed 6 bases and J 6 bases; nucleotides not matched to a gene: 13. Germline CDR1 reads SNHLY; CDR2 reads FYNNEI. This CDR3 contains 15 residues. CDR3 residues: CASRKGEGGASEAFF. The DNA of the CDR3 is TGTGCCAGCAGGAAGGGGGAAGGGGGCGCATCTGAAGCTTTCTTT.

This clone has a handful of counts. The chain links TRBV6-5 to TRBJ1-5; TRBD1 aligns across 7 bases. CDR3 length equals 14 residues. Germline values: CDR1 MNHEY, CDR2 SVGAGI. J was trimmed by 4 bases and V by 4 bases; bases with no gene match: 4. CDR3 sequence reads: CASSSGTENQPQHF. For the CDR3, the DNA is TGTGCCAGCAGTTCGGGGACAGAAAATCAGCCCCAGCATTTT.

CDR3 DNA: TGTGCCAGCAGCTTGGTGCAGTCCCCCACCATATATTTT. Protein: CASSLVQSPTIYF. The chain has TRBV5-8 and TRBJ1-3; no clear D gene. With 0 bases removed from V and 9 bases from J, the gap between germline ends came to 10 bases. Germline V gene lookup returns CDR1 SGHTS and CDR2 YDEGEE. The CDR3 has 13 amino acids.

The chain is built from TRBV27 and TRBJ2-3, with 7 bases fitting TRBD2. Germline V CDR1 and CDR2: MNHEY, SMNVEV (reference sequence). The CDR3 spans 14 residues. Losses at the gene ends were 9 bases for V and 7 bases for J; bases not matched to a gene: 13. The CDR3 DNA sequence: TGTGCCAGTCGAATCTGGCGGGGGACCCATACGCAGTATTTT. As protein: CASRIWRGTHTQYF.

V is TRBV4-1 and J is TRBJ1-4; D is unclear. V lost 3 bases and J 0 bases, leaving 5 bases between the germline ends. The CDR3 length is 14 residues. CDR1 is MGHRA, CDR2 YSYEKL, per germline. For the CDR3, the DNA is TGCGCCAGCAGCCACACAGCAACTAATGAAAAACTGTTTTTT. Translation gives CASSHTATNEKLFF.

The chain couples TRBV20-1 to TRBJ2-5; no clear D gene. Trimming cost V 3 bases and J 5 bases, with 19 bases left between them. Germline CDR1 and CDR2: DFQATT and SNEGSKA (reference sequence). The CDR3 runs to 15 residues. CDR3 amino acids: CSASKAEVARETQYF. CDR3 bases: TGCAGTGCTAGTAAGGCGGAAGTGGCCCGGGAGACCCAGTACTTC.

J is TRBJ2-3 and V is TRBV30; D perhaps matches TRBD1 (5 bases). Trimming shortened V by 1 base and J by 0 bases, and 8 bases separated the two germline ends. CDR3 length: 14 residues. Germline V gene lookup returns CDR1 GTSNPN and CDR2 SVGIG (reference sequence). The CDR3 region has the DNA TGTGCCTGGAGTGACAGGACAAGCACAGATACGCAGTATTTT. Translating it yields CAWSDRTSTDTQYF.

The rearrangement uses TRBV5-4 and TRBJ2-5; 9 positions agree with TRBD2. The trim removed 0 bases at V and 5 bases at J, leaving 11 bases unmatched. This CDR3 contains 17 residues. CDR1 SGHNT and CDR2 YYREEE come from the germline V gene (reference sequence). The CDR3 DNA follows: TGTGCCAGCAGCTTGGACGGCTGGCGGGGGGGCAGGGAGACCCAGTACTTC. Protein product: CASSLDGWRGGRETQYF.

The chain has TRBV16 and TRBJ2-2; 7 bases align to TRBD2. This CDR3 is built from 16 residues. The V gene's germline CDR1 is KGHSY and CDR2 FQNENV. V lost 4 bases to trimming and J lost 2 bases; unmatched junction nucleotides: 7. The CDR3 DNA sequence: TGTGCCAGCAGCCCGAACTCGGGGGGAAACACCGGGGAGCTGTTTTTT. Translation gives CASSPNSGGNTGELFF. Full variable domain (missing parts from reference TRBV16 and TRBJ2-2): GEEVAQTPKHLVRGEGQKAKLYCAPIKGHSYVFWYQQVLKNEFKFLISFQNENVFDETGMPKERFSAKCLPNSPCSLEIQATKLEDSAVYFCASSPNSGGNTGELFFGEGSRLTVL.